This section outlines one T cell receptor beta chain sequence together with its context. This clonotype was counted a few times. It lacks a known antigen. Base qualities are missing; no much larger clone stands one base away. The CDR3 contains 14 residues, cysteine and phenylalanine counted. The read is trimmed to its CDR3 DNA, 42 bases read in frame from base 1. Looking up the germline V gene yields CDR1 KGHDR and CDR2 SFDVKD. A distance of 14 bases separates the germline ends of V and J, which lose 10 bases and 1 base respectively. The library was produced with RACE. Data came from a NextSeq 500. Library preparation attached unique molecular identifiers to individual cDNA molecules for quantitative, reproducible TCR counting. For every blood RNA sample, sequencing covered both the TCR alpha and TCR beta chains. In the original analysis: The median number of TCRs per sample was over 85,000, ranging from roughly 23,224 to 700,000. V, J and CDR3 annotation of the TCR reads was carried out using the Decombinator software suite. For the PS versus PT1 abundance plots, all samples were subsampled to the same number of TCRs (28,000). TCRs were defined as expanded if absent before sensitization and observed at least eight times at the 2-week time point. TCRdb took the public reads, trimmed them with fastp at Q25, ran MiXCR for clone calling and kept in-frame beta chains. Identical CDR3 proteins give one entry, which carries the most common genes and DNA. What appears here as the V and J calls and clone size reflects TCRdb's work, not the paper's. Across this sample there are under 400,000 distinct CDR3 sequences, with more than 4.5% seen only once. Together, the top ten hold approximately 2.8% of the sample.

The data were taken from a study of human T cells and chemical hapten exposure (dated by TCRdb to the early 2020s). The study in broad terms: For sensitization, 2% DPC in acetone was applied to a 2 cm by 2 cm area of upper inner arm skin. Patients additionally received weekly therapeutic DPC doses to the scalp throughout the roughly 23-week study period. Blood was sampled from patients pre-sensitization (week 0) and at 2, 6 and about 24 weeks after DPC sensitization. The libraries were sequenced as a pool, and the TCR yield per sample differed mostly because of small variations in library volumes within the pool. For TCR sequencing, blood came from 25 to 35 alopecia patients at anywhere from one to four time points (pre-sensitization, 2, 6 and 24 weeks). The mostly female patient cohort included alopecia areata with under or over 50% scalp involvement, alopecia totalis and alopecia universalis. Patch testing on the upper back used Finn chambers containing 0.01% DPC, with scoring done after 6 days according to International Contact Dermatitis Research Group standards. This study followed changes in the peripheral blood TCR repertoire in vivo during primary and secondary sensitization of alopecia patients to the hapten diphenylcyclopropenone (DPC).

Study-wide findings and limitations: The number of PT1 expanded TCRs positively correlated with patch test score, significant at thresholds 8, 16 and 32 but not 4. Repeated subsampling changed both the strength of the expansion versus patch-test correlation and the threshold at which the correlation became significant. Because every patient had alopecia, a presumed autoimmune disease, the patients' immune response might differ from that of healthy individuals. No change with DPC sensitization was found in the number of TCRs above 1 in 1000 frequency, and no evidence of global repertoire structure alterations was found. Significantly more large CDR3 similarity clusters were formed by expanded TCRs than by pre-sensitization or healthy control sets, consistent with antigen-driven responses.

Interpreted using the paper, the time point label stands for: pre-sensitization, week 0. The intended sense of this specimen's treatment or condition label: therapeutic diphenylcyclopropenone sensitization with weekly scalp DPC. At every patch-test visit, the blood draw took place before the patch test was put on. Eligible patients were aged 18 to 70, diagnosed with alopecia, deemed suitable for DPC therapy, and excluded if pregnant. Total RNA was extracted from unfractionated whole blood collected in Tempus Blood RNA tubes. This specimen was whole blood, taken in connection with sensitization to the hapten diphenylcyclopropenone (DPC). The chain is encoded by TRBV24-1 joined to TRBJ2-3, with TRBD1 tentatively as D gene (6 bases match). This TCR derives from a woman aged 45 to 65 with alopecia areata. Some clones in this sample may be carry-over from other donors' samples. The CDR3 region reads CATKGDLGTDTQYF. The DNA sequence is TGTGCCACTAAGGGGGATTTGGGCACAGATACGCAGTATTTT.